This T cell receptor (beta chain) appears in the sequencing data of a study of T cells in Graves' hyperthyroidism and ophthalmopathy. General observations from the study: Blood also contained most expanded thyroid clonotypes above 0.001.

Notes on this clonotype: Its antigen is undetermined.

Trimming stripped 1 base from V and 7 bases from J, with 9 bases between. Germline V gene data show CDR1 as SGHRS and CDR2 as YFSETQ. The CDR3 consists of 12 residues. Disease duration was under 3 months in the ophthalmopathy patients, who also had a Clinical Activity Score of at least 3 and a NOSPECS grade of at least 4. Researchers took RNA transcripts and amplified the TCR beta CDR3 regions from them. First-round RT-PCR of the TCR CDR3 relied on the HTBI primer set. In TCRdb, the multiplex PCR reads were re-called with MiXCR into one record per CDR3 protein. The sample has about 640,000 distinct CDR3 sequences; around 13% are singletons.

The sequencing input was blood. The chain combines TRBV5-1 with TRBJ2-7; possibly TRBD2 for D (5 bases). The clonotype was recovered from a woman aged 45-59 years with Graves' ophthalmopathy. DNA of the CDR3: TGCGCCAGCAGCTTGTTCGGGGAAGAGCAGTACTTC. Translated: CASSLFGEEQYF.